This T cell receptor beta chain appears in the sequencing data of a study of vaccination and CD4 T cells after COVID-19 (dated by TCRdb to about 2022). Background for the entire study: SARS-CoV-2 positivity had been established in the convalescent patients by nasal swab PCR, and mild disease was recorded in eight to ten of these patients and severe disease in one. In the convalescent cohort there were six males and four females, among whom were two Hispanic individuals, seven Caucasians, two Asians and one multiracial person. Two doses of either the Pfizer-BioNTech BNT162b2 vaccine (n=8) or the Moderna mRNA-1273 vaccine (n=2) were administered to participants. Post-COVID blood samples were collected from convalescent patients a median of around 100 days after diagnosis, with a range of about 30 to 170 days. Post-vaccine blood samples were taken a median of around 68 days after the second vaccine dose, with a range of roughly 14 to 241 days. The cultures were stimulated with overlapping spike peptide pools from SARS-CoV-2 and from the common cold coronaviruses HCoV-NL63, HCoV-OC43 and HCoV-229E. In control cultures, a CEFX viral epitope pool was used as positive control, an HIV-1 Nef peptide pool was used as negative control, or no peptide was added. The spike-specific CD4+ TCR repertoire was compared before and after mRNA vaccination in under 11 COVID-19 convalescent patients and a handful of infection-naive healthy vaccine recipients. Study-level results and caveats: In convalescent patients, nearly all vaccine-specific clones (304 of 307) were found to be mono-reactive for SARS-CoV-2 spike rather than cross-reactive with common cold coronaviruses. Relatively few convalescent patients were included in the study, and early timepoints after natural infection were not analyzed. The median number of SARS-CoV-2-reactive clonotypes rose from roughly 20 after infection to approximately 41 after vaccination, but the change was not significant. In convalescent patients, a median 86.3% of post-vaccine SARS-CoV-2-reactive clones were detected only after vaccination, and vaccine-specific priming was suggested by this finding.

The sample's treatment or condition label, decoded: roughly 10-day PBMC culture with coronavirus spike peptide pools or control peptides (ViraFEST assay). The ViraFEST assay, used in the study, expanded antigen-specific T cells with peptide pools and then identified the expanded clonotypes through TCR sequencing. The convalescent patients' positive SARS-CoV-2 PCR tests were from March to December 2020, which was before the Alpha, Beta and Delta variants emerged in the United States. Each well held 2 million or so PBMCs cultured in IMDM containing approximately 5% human AB serum and approximately 10 IU/ml IL-2, with around 9.2 ug/ml peptide pools added. On days 3 and 7, half of the culture medium was replaced with fresh IL-2-containing medium. After roughly nine days of culture, CD4+ T cells were isolated by negative selection using the EasySep CD4+ T cell isolation kit. Ficoll-Paque Plus gradient centrifugation was used to isolate PBMCs from whole blood, and the isolated PBMCs were then either used fresh or cryopreserved at -140C. In general, triplicate wells were set up for every culture condition.

Library preparation used PCR. At the Johns Hopkins FTIC core, DNA from the cultured CD4+ T cells underwent TCR sequencing with the Oncomine TCR Beta short-read assay. Genomic DNA was extracted from the cultured CD4+ T cells with the QIAamp micro DNA kit. Oncomine TCR Beta libraries made from cultured CD4+ T cells were pooled using unique dual indexes and sequenced on an Illumina iSeq 100. On the authors' methods: Non-productive sequences were filtered out, and CDR3s that did not start with C, did not end with F or W, or were shorter than 7 amino acids were discarded. The MANAFEST web application identified antigen-specific clonotypes by comparing peptide-stimulated wells against reference wells and other culture wells. Positive clones required FDR below 0.05, an odds ratio above 5, and productive frequency above 0.1% in at least two of three replicate wells. A clonotype counted as cross-reactive if it showed significant expansion both in the SARS-CoV-2 spike wells and in at least one common cold coronavirus spike condition. Using R version 3.6.1, CDR3 homology was evaluated through Levenshtein distances (stringdist) along with unrooted phylogenetic trees (ape). TCRdb trimmed public reads at Q25 via fastp, called clones via MiXCR and kept in-frame beta chains. Records with the same CDR3 protein are collapsed into one entry carrying the most frequent genes and DNA. These V and J calls are TCRdb output, not the study's own analysis. Here the sample has 15,000 to 20,000 distinct CDR3 sequences; roughly 44% occur a single time. Approximately 13% of the sample comes from the top ten.

Comment on this clonotype: Its cognate antigen has yet to be identified. The input lacks base qualities; no much larger clone sits a single base away.

Sequencing was carried out using cultured CD4+ T cells from blood. This sequence originates from a human donor with COVID-19.

The CDR3 protein sequence reads: CASSDRQDDNQPQHF. The bases read TGTGCCAGCTCCGATAGACAGGATGACAATCAGCCCCAGCATTTT. Recombination linked TRBV18 to TRBJ1-5; D gene: possibly TRBD1, on 6 matching bases. The junction shows trimming of 6 bases on V and 3 bases on J, plus 15 bases between the germline ends. Reading the germline V gene gives CDR1 KGHSH and CDR2 LQKENI. The CDR3 has 15 amino acids, counting the end cysteine and phenylalanine. Only the CDR3 portion is preserved as DNA: 45 bases, with reading frame beginning at the first base.